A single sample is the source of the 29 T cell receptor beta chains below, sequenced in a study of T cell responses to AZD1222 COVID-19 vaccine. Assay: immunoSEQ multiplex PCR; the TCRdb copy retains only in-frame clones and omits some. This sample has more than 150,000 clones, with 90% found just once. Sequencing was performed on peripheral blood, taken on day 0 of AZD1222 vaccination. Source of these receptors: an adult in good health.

CDR3 protein: CASSKEVHNLAKNIQYF. DNA of the CDR3: TGTGCCAGCAGCAAAGAGGTACACAACCTAGCCAAAAACATTCAGTACTTC. This chain uses TRBV21-1 with TRBJ2-4. TRBV21-1 is reported as a pseudogene. This CDR3 contains 17 residues.

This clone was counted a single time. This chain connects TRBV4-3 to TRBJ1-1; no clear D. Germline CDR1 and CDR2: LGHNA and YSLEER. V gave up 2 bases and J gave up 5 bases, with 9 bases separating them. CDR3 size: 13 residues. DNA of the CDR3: TGCGCCAGCAGCCAATATTTAAGAACTGAAGCTTTCTTT. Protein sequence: CASSQYLRTEAFF.

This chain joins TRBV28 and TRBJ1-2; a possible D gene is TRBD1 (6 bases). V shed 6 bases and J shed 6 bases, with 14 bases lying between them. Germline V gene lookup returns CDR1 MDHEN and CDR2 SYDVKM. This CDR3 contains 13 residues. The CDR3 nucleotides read TGTGCCAGCAGATTACAGGGTGCGGATGGCTACACCTTC. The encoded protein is CASRLQGADGYTF.

The CDR3 sequence: CAWSKGSATGYTF. CDR3 DNA: TGTGCCTGGAGTAAGGGATCGGCTACTGGCTACACCTTC. The rearrangement uses TRBV30 and TRBJ1-2; D remains ambiguous. Germline CDR1 is GTSNPN and CDR2 is SVGIG (reference sequence). V was cut by 2 bases and J by 7 bases, with 14 bases left in between. The CDR3 is 13 amino acids.

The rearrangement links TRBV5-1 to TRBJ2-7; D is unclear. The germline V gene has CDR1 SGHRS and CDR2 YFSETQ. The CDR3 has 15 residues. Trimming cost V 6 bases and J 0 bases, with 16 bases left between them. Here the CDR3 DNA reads TGCGCCAGCACCTATAATCCCGGAACCTCCTACGAGCAGTACTTC. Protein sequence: CASTYNPGTSYEQYF. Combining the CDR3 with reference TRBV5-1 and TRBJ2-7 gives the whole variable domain KAGVTQTPRYLIKTRGQQVTLSCSPISGHRSVSWYQQTPGQGLQFLFEYFSETQRNKGNFPGRFSGRQFSNSRSEMNVSTLELGDSALYLCASTYNPGTSYEQYFGPGTRLTVT.

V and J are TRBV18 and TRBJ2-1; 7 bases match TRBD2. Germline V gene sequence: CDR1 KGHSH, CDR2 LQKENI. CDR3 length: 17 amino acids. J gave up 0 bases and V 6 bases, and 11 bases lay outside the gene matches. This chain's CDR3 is CASSPPGRGSSYNEQFF. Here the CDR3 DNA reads TGTGCCAGCTCGCCCCCCGGGCGGGGGAGCTCCTACAATGAGCAGTTCTTC.

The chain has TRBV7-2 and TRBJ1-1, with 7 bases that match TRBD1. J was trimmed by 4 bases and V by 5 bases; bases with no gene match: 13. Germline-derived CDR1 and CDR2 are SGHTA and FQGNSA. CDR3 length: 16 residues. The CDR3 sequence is CASSPPSTGLGTEAFF. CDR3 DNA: TGTGCCAGCAGCCCCCCCTCGACAGGGTTGGGCACTGAAGCTTTCTTT.

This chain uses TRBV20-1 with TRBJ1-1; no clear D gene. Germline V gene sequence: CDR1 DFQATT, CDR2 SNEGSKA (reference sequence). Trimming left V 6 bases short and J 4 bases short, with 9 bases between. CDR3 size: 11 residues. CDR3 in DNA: TGCAGTGCCAAGCGGGGCACTGAAGCTTTCTTT. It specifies CSAKRGTEAFF.

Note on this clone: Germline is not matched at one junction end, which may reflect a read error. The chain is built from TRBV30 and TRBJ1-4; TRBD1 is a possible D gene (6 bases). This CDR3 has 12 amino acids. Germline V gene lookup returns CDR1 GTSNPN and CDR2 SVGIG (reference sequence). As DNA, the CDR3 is TGTGCCTGGAGTGGCGGGGGGCTAGTCCTGGTTTTT. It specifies CAWSGGGLVLVF.

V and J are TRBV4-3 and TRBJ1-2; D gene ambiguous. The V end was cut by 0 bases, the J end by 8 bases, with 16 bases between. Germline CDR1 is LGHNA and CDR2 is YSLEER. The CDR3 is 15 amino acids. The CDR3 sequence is CASSQDTQSPGGYTF. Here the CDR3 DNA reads TGCGCCAGCAGCCAAGATACCCAGTCCCCGGGGGGCTACACCTTC.

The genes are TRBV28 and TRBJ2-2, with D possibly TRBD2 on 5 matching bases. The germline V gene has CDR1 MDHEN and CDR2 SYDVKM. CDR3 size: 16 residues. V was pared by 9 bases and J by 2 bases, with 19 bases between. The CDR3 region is CASRAKRRLNTGELFF. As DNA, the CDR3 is TGTGCCAGTAGGGCTAAACGTAGACTAAACACCGGGGAGCTGTTTTTT.

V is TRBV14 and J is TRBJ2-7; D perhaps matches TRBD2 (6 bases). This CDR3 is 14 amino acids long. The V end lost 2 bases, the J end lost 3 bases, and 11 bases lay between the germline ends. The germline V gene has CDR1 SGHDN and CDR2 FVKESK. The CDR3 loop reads CASSQRGRLYEQYF. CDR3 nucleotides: TGTGCCAGCAGCCAACGGGGGAGGCTCTACGAGCAGTACTTC.

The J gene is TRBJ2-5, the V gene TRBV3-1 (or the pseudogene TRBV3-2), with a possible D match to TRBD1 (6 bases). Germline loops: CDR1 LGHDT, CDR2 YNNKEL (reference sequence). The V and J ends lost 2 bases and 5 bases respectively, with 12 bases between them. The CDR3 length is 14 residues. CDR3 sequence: CASSQNRVMETQYF. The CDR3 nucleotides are TGTGCCAGCAGCCAAAACAGGGTCATGGAGACCCAGTACTTC.

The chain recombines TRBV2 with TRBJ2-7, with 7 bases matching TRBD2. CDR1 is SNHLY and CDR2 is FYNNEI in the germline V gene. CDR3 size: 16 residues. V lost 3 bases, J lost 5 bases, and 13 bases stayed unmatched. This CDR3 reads CASSDLFKRGGNEQYF. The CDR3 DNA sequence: TGTGCCAGCAGTGACCTTTTTAAGCGGGGAGGGAACGAGCAGTACTTC.

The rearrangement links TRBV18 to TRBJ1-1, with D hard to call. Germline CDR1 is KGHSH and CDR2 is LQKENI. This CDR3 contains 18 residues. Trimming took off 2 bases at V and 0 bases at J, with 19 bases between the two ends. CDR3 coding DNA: TGTGCCAGCTCACCAGTAGGGCAGATATCATACATGAACACTGAAGCTTTCTTT. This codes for CASSPVGQISYMNTEAFF.

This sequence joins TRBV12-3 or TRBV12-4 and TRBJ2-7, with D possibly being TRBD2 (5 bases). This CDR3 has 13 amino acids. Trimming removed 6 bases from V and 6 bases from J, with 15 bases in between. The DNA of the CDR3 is TGTGCCAGCAGCTGGACCGGGAACCCCGAGCAGTACTTC. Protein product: CASSWTGNPEQYF.

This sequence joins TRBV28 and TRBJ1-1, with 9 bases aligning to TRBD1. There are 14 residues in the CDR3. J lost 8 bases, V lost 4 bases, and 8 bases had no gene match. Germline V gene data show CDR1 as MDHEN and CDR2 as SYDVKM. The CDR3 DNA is TGTGCCAGCAGTTCCCGATACGGGACAGGGGAAGCTTTCTTT. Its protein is CASSSRYGTGEAFF.

The CDR3 DNA sequence: TGCGCCAGCAGCTTCTCGACTCCGAACACTGAAGCTTTCTTT. This gives the protein CASSFSTPNTEAFF. The rearrangement joins TRBV5-1 to TRBJ1-1; D is unresolved. V dropped 2 bases and J dropped 1 base, with 9 bases sitting between them. Germline CDR1 and CDR2: SGHRS and YFSETQ. This CDR3 region has 14 residues.

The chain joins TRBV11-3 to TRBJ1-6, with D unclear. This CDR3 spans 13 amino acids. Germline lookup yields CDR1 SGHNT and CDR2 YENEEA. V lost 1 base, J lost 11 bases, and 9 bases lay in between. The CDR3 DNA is TGTGCCAGCAGCTTAGGAGGGCGGGCACCCCTCCACTTT. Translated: CASSLGGRAPLHF. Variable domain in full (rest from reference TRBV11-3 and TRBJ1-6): EAGVVQSPRYKIIEKKQPVAFWCNPISGHNTLYWYLQNLGQGPELLIRYENEEAVDDSQLPKDRFSAERLKGVDSTLKIQPAELGDSAVYLCASSLGGRAPLHFGNGTRLTVT.

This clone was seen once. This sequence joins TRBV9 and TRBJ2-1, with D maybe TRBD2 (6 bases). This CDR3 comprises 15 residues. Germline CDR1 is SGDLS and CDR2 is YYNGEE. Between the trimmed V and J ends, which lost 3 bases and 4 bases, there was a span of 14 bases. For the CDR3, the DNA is TGTGCCAGCAGCGCCCGGACTACCCTATACAATGAGCAGTTCTTC. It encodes CASSARTTLYNEQFF.

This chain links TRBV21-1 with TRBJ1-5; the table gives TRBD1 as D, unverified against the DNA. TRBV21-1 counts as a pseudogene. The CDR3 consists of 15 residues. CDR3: CASIEQGAANQPQHF. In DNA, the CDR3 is TGTGCCAGCATCGAACAGGGGGCCGCTAATCAGCCCCAGCATTTT.

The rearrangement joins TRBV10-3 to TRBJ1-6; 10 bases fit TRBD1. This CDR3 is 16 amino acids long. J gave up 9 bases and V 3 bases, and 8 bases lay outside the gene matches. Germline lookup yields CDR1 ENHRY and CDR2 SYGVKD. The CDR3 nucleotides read TGTGCCATCAGTGATGCCGGGACAGGGGTTTCTTCACCCCTCCACTTT. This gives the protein CAISDAGTGVSSPLHF.

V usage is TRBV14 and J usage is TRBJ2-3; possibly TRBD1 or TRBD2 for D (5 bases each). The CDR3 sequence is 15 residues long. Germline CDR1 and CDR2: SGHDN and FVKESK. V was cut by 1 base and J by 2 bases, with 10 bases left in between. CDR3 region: CASSQGGAYTDTQYF. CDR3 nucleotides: TGTGCCAGCAGCCAAGGAGGGGCCTACACAGATACGCAGTATTTT.

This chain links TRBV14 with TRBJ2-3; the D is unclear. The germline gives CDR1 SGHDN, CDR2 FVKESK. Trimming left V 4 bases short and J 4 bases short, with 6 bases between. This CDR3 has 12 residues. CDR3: CASSRPPDTQYF. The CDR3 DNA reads TGTGCCAGCAGCCGCCCCCCAGATACGCAGTATTTT.

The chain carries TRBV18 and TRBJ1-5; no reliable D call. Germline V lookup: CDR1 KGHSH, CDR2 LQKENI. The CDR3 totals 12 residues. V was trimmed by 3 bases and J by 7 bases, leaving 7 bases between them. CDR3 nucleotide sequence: TGTGCCAGCTCACCTCCGCAGCAGCCCCAGCATTTT. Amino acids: CASSPPQQPQHF.

DNA for the CDR3: TGTGCCAGCAGTTTACATTCCGCCGGGGAGCTGTTTTTT. As protein: CASSLHSAGELFF. The gene calls are TRBV28 and TRBJ2-2; no reliable D call. The CDR3 runs to 13 residues. Germline V lookup: CDR1 MDHEN, CDR2 SYDVKM. Deletions cut 2 bases from V and 6 bases from J, with 7 bases between. Based on the CDR3 plus reference TRBV28 and TRBJ2-2, the full variable domain is DVKVTQSSRYLVKRTGEKVFLECVQDMDHENMFWYRQDPGLGLRLIYFSYDVKMKEKGDIPEGYSVSREKKERFSLILESASTNQTSMYLCASSLHSAGELFFGEGSRLTVL.

For the CDR3, the DNA is TGTGCCAGCAGTTCGGAGGGTAGGACAGGTCTCGGAAGGAGAGCTTTCTTT. Its protein is CASSSEGRTGLGRRAFF. The gene calls are TRBV28 and TRBJ1-1; TRBD1 matches at 7 bases. V shed 4 bases and J 10 bases; nucleotides not matched to a gene: 21. CDR3 length: 17 residues. Germline CDR1 and CDR2: MDHEN and SYDVKM. Supplemented by reference TRBV28 and TRBJ1-1, the full variable domain reads DVKVTQSSRYLVKRTGEKVFLECVQDMDHENMFWYRQDPGLGLRLIYFSYDVKMKEKGDIPEGYSVSREKKERFSLILESASTNQTSMYLCASSSEGRTGLGRRAFFGQGTRLTVV.

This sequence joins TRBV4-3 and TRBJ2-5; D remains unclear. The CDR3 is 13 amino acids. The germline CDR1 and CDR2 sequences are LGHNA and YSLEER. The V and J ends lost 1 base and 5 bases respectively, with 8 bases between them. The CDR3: CASSQAVDETQYF. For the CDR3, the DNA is TGCGCCAGCAGCCAAGCTGTCGATGAGACCCAGTACTTC.

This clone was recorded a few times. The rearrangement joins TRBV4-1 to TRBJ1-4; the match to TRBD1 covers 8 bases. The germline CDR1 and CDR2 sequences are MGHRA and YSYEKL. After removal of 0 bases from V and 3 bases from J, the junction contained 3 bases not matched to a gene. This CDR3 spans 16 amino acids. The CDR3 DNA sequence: TGCGCCAGCAGCCAAGACAGGGGGCTGGCTAATGAAAAACTGTTTTTT. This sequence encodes CASSQDRGLANEKLFF.